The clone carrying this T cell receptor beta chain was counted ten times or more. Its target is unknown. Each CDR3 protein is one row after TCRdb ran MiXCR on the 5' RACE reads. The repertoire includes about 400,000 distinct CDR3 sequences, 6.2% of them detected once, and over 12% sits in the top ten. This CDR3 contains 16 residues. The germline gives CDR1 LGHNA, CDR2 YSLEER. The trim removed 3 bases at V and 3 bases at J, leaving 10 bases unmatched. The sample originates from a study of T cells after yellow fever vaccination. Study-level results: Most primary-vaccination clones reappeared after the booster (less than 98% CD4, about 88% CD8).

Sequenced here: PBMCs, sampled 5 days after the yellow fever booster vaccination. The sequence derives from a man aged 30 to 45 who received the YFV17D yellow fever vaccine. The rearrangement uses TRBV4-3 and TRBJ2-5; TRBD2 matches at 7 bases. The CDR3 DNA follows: TGCGCCAGCAGCCACCGAATGGGAGGGATTGAAGAGACCCAGTACTTC. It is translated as CASSHRMGGIEETQYF.